Below are 12 T cell receptor beta chains sequenced from a single sample in a study of shared clonotypes between healthy human individuals. Using immunoSEQ multiplex PCR, the repertoire was profiled, and TCRdb retains in-frame clones only, with some absent. The table lists about 960,000 clones, about three quarters of them singletons. The sequenced material came from memory CD4+ T cells sorted from blood. As to subset: CD45RA-negative fraction. Every receptor here comes from a man aged 18 to 29 in good health.

V gene TRBV5-6 combines with J gene TRBJ1-2; D gene uncertain. The V and J ends lost 1 base and 8 bases respectively, with 18 bases between them. CDR1 is SGHDT and CDR2 is YYEEEE in the germline V gene. CDR3 length: 15 residues. CDR3 amino acids: CASSLTPRPLVGYTF. CDR3 bases: TGTGCCAGCAGCTTGACTCCGCGCCCCCTAGTGGGCTACACCTTC.

The chain recombines TRBV4-1 with TRBJ2-1, with D perhaps matching TRBD1 (6 bases). Trimming took 2 bases from V and 2 from J, leaving 10 bases between them. Germline CDR1 and CDR2: MGHRA and YSYEKL. This CDR3 has 15 amino acids. The CDR3: CASSQLQGTYNEQFF. CDR3 nucleotide sequence: TGCGCCAGCAGCCAACTACAGGGAACCTACAATGAGCAGTTCTTC.

The chain joins TRBV2 to TRBJ1-2, with 8 nucleotides matching TRBD1. Germline lookup yields CDR1 SNHLY and CDR2 FYNNEI. The V gene end was trimmed by 3 bases and the J gene end by 6 bases; junction bases not matched to a gene: 3. The CDR3 contains 13 residues. CDR3 nucleotides: TGTGCCAGCAGTGAGCAGGGGGCGGATGGCTACACCTTC. Its protein is CASSEQGADGYTF.

This chain joins TRBV7-9 and TRBJ1-1; tentative D call: TRBD1 (6 bases). CDR1 and CDR2 from the germline V gene are SEHNR and FQNEAQ (reference sequence). Between the trimmed V and J ends, which lost 5 bases and 3 bases, there was a span of 13 bases. The CDR3 extends over 14 amino acids. In DNA form, the CDR3 reads TGTGCCAGCAGCCCAGGGGCTTTCGACACTGAAGCTTTCTTT. Protein product: CASSPGAFDTEAFF.

The chain joins TRBV30 to TRBJ2-5; 7 bases fit TRBD2. This CDR3 is built from 13 residues. Germline V gene lookup returns CDR1 GTSNPN and CDR2 SVGIG (reference sequence). The V gene end was trimmed by 6 bases and the J gene end by 2 bases; junction bases not matched to a gene: 6. For the CDR3, the DNA is TGTGCCTGTACTGGGGGGGGGCAAGAGACCCAGTACTTC. Translated, it gives CACTGGGQETQYF.

On this clone: Other DNA sequences in the same sample also yield this CDR3. The chain uses TRBV5-1 and TRBJ1-1; TRBD1 matches at 9 bases. The CDR3 has 14 amino acids. Germline lookup yields CDR1 SGHRS and CDR2 YFSETQ. V lost 4 bases to trimming and J lost 4 bases; unmatched junction nucleotides: 5. Here the CDR3 DNA reads TGCGCCAGCAGCCGGGGACAGGGCGGCACTGAAGCTTTCTTT. Protein: CASSRGQGGTEAFF.

This chain links TRBV28 with TRBJ1-6; D possibly corresponds to TRBD1 (6 bases). Germline CDR1 is MDHEN and CDR2 is SYDVKM. V gave up 6 bases and J gave up 0 bases, with 12 bases separating them. The CDR3 spans 16 residues. The CDR3, as DNA: TGTGCCAGCAGGCGGGGGGGGGCCTCCTATAATTCACCCCTCCACTTT. It translates to CASRRGGASYNSPLHF.

This chain uses TRBV7-9 with TRBJ1-2, with D possibly TRBD1 on 6 matching bases. The V end lost 6 bases, the J end lost 6 bases, and 14 bases lay between the germline ends. This CDR3 is built from 13 residues. Germline V CDR1 and CDR2: SEHNR, FQNEAQ (reference sequence). CDR3 amino acids: CASRPRQENGYTF. DNA of the CDR3: TGTGCCAGCAGACCAAGACAGGAGAATGGCTACACCTTC.

J is TRBJ1-6 and V is TRBV9; D remains unclear. The V end lost 0 bases, the J end lost 5 bases, and 3 bases lay between the germline ends. Germline V gene sequence: CDR1 SGDLS, CDR2 YYNGEE. The CDR3 is made up of 13 amino acids. This CDR3 is CASSVGDNSPLHF. Written as DNA, the CDR3 is TGTGCCAGCAGCGTAGGAGATAATTCACCCCTCCACTTT. The entire variable domain, with the rest obtained from reference TRBV9 and TRBJ1-6, is as follows: DSGVTQTPKHLITATGQRVTLRCSPRSGDLSVYWYQQSLDQGLQFLIQYYNGEERAKGNILERFSAQQFPDLHSELNLSSLELGDSALYFCASSVGDNSPLHFGNGTRLTVT.

The chain links TRBV6-4 to TRBJ2-7; 8 nucleotides align to TRBD1. V gave up 2 bases and J gave up 0 bases; unmatched junction bases: 12. This CDR3 spans 18 amino acids. The germline CDR1 and CDR2 sequences are MRHNA and SNTAGT. CDR3 DNA sequence: TGTGCCAGCAGTGACCCGGACAGGGACCACTCCACCTCCTACGAGCAGTACTTC. Its translation: CASSDPDRDHSTSYEQYF.

A word on this clone: This sequence may be a read error, since a much larger clone differs from it by one base. The chain carries TRBV7-2 and TRBJ1-5; D is unresolved. Trimming stripped 1 base from V and 6 bases from J, with 7 bases between. This CDR3 has 13 residues. Germline V gives CDR1 SGHTA, CDR2 FQGNSA. The CDR3 DNA reads TGTGCCAGCAGCTTAGATGAGGGTCAGCCCCAGCATTTT. This sequence encodes CASSLDEGQPQHF.

This clone came up a few times. The chain carries TRBV5-1 and TRBJ2-1, with 12 positions matching TRBD2. Losses at the gene ends were 0 bases for V and 3 bases for J; bases not matched to a gene: 1. In germline, CDR1 is SGHRS, CDR2 YFSETQ. The CDR3 contains 16 residues. CDR3 coding DNA: TGCGCCAGCAGCTTGGAACTAGCGGGGGGCTACAATGAGCAGTTCTTC. It specifies CASSLELAGGYNEQFF.